What follows is one T cell receptor beta chain and its context. The CDR3 length is 18 residues. Trimming stripped 0 bases from V and 2 bases from J, with 19 bases between. The germline gives CDR1 SNHLY, CDR2 FYNNEI. The entry originates in a study of T cells of healthy individuals. A single record per CDR3 protein comes from TCRdb applying MiXCR to the 5' RACE reads. The table shows approximately 89,000 distinct CDR3 sequences, with 4% to 5.5% occurring only once. This chain joins TRBV2 and TRBJ1-1; D may be TRBD1 (6 bases). The receptor was isolated from a female donor in good health. In DNA, the CDR3 is TGTGCCAGCAGTGAAGCGGGAGCCGGAGGGGGGATAAACACTGAAGCTTTCTTT. Its protein is CASSEAGAGGGINTEAFF.